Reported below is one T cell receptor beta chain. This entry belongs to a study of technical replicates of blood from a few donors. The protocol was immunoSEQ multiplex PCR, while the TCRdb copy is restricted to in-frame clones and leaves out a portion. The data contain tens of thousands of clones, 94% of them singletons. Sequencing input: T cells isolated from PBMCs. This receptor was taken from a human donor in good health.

The chain's CDR3 is CAIRGQSNTEAFF. The CDR3 DNA reads TGTGCCATTAGGGGACAGTCGAACACTGAAGCTTTCTTT. The chain joins TRBV10-3 to TRBJ1-1; 7 positions match TRBD1. Trimming cost V 9 bases and J 1 base; bases outside gene matches: 5. The CDR3 loop spans 13 amino acids. The V gene's germline CDR1 is ENHRY and CDR2 SYGVKD.